What follows are 18 T cell receptor beta chains derived from one specimen sequenced in a study of OX40 agonist ivuxolimab in advanced cancers. Generated by immunoSEQ multiplex PCR, the TCRdb table keeps only in-frame clones and is missing some. The sample holds nearly 70,000 clones; approximately 81% are singletons and the top ten take approximately 6.1%. Sequenced here: CD4+ or CD8+ T cells sorted from blood, sampled in a trial of the OX40 agonist ivuxolimab. The receptors come from an adult with an advanced solid tumor such as melanoma, head and neck, liver or kidney cancer.

The gene calls are TRBV28 and TRBJ2-1; D is possibly TRBD1 (7 bases). Germline V CDR1 and CDR2: MDHEN, SYDVKM. The CDR3 length is 15 residues. V lost 5 bases and J 7 bases, leaving 18 bases between the germline ends. CDR3 sequence reads: CASSPGGLDSNEQFF. For the CDR3, the DNA is TGTGCCAGCAGTCCAGGGGGACTCGATAGTAATGAGCAGTTCTTC. Full variable domain (outside the CDR3, taken from reference TRBV28 and TRBJ2-1): DVKVTQSSRYLVKRTGEKVFLECVQDMDHENMFWYRQDPGLGLRLIYFSYDVKMKEKGDIPEGYSVSREKKERFSLILESASTNQTSMYLCASSPGGLDSNEQFFGPGTRLTVL.

The genes are TRBV10-2 and TRBJ2-7; perhaps TRBD2 as D (5 bases). The V and J ends lost 6 bases and 1 base respectively, with 10 bases between them. The CDR3 contains 13 residues. Germline V gives CDR1 WSHSY, CDR2 SAAADI. The chain's CDR3 is CASRRGFSYEQYF. DNA of the CDR3: TGCGCCAGCAGGAGAGGGTTTTCCTACGAGCAGTACTTC.

This sequence joins TRBV6-5 and TRBJ1-3; D is unresolved. The CDR3 is 15 amino acids. Germline lookup yields CDR1 MNHEY and CDR2 SVGAGI. V was cut by 7 bases and J by 0 bases, with 13 bases left in between. The CDR3 DNA reads TGTGCCAGCAAAACCCTGTTGAGCTCTGGAAACACCATATATTTT. This encodes CASKTLLSSGNTIYF.

This clone was counted a single time. J is TRBJ2-6 and V is TRBV19; TRBD1 aligns across 12 bases. This CDR3 region has 19 residues. Looked up from germline, CDR1 is LNHDA and CDR2 is SQIVND (reference sequence). After removal of 7 bases from V and 2 bases from J, the junction contained 12 bases not matched to a gene. CDR3 nucleotide sequence: TGTGCCAGTACCCGAGGGGGGACAGGGGGCTTAGCTGGGGCCAACGTCCTGACTTTC. Translating it yields CASTRGGTGGLAGANVLTF.

V is TRBV6-5 and J is TRBJ1-2; 7 bases are shared with TRBD1. V shed 7 bases and J 3 bases; nucleotides not matched to a gene: 8. The CDR3 is 14 amino acids. The germline gives CDR1 MNHEY, CDR2 SVGAGI. The CDR3 protein is CASILGRGDYGYTF. The CDR3, as DNA: TGTGCCAGCATATTGGGCAGGGGGGACTATGGCTACACCTTC.

The rearrangement joins TRBV11-2 to TRBJ2-5, with D possibly being TRBD1 (7 bases). There are 16 residues in the CDR3. The germline V gene has CDR1 SGHAT and CDR2 FQNNGV. Trimming took off 2 bases at V and 7 bases at J, with 20 bases between the two ends. CDR3 in DNA: TGTGCCAGCAGCTTAAGGGGCCAGGGGGTCGGGGGGACCCAGTACTTC. Its translation is CASSLRGQGVGGTQYF. Using reference TRBV11-2 and TRBJ2-5 for the parts outside the CDR3, the full variable domain is EAGVAQSPRYKIIEKRQSVAFWCNPISGHATLYWYQQILGQGPKLLIQFQNNGVVDDSQLPKDRFSAERLKGVDSTLKIQPAKLEDSAVYLCASSLRGQGVGGTQYFGPGTRLLVL.

The rearrangement uses TRBV5-4 and TRBJ1-2; possible D gene TRBD1, 5 bases. This CDR3 is 15 amino acids long. Germline CDR1 SGHNT, CDR2 YYREEE (reference sequence). With 4 bases removed from V and 1 base from J, the gap between germline ends came to 14 bases. CDR3 sequence reads: CASSHQKGLNYGYTF. CDR3 in DNA: TGTGCCAGCAGCCATCAGAAGGGGCTTAACTATGGCTACACCTTC.

This chain joins TRBV6-5 and TRBJ2-3; 7 bases line up with TRBD1. Germline assignment: CDR1 MNHEY and CDR2 SVGAGI. Trimming removed 2 bases from V and 4 bases from J; junction bases left unmatched: 3. The length of the CDR3 is 14 residues. The CDR3 spells CASSYRGRSDTQYF. The CDR3, as DNA: TGTGCCAGCAGTTACAGGGGGCGGTCAGATACGCAGTATTTT.

The CDR3 region is CASSWVRNEQFF. In DNA form, the CDR3 reads TGTGCCAGCAGTTGGGTGAGGAATGAGCAGTTCTTC. The chain joins TRBV11-3 to TRBJ2-1; D is unresolved. Between the trimmed V and J ends, which lost 6 bases and 7 bases, there was a span of 10 bases. Germline CDR1 is SGHNT and CDR2 is YENEEA. The CDR3 has 12 residues.

The rearrangement uses TRBV4-3 and TRBJ2-7; weak D call: TRBD2 (5 bases). The CDR3 has 14 residues. Germline V lookup: CDR1 LGHNA, CDR2 YSLEER. Between the trimmed V and J ends, which lost 0 bases and 3 bases, there was a span of 9 bases. In nucleotides, the CDR3 is TGCGCCAGCAGCCAAGATGGAGGCAGCTACGAGCAGTACTTC. This gives the protein CASSQDGGSYEQYF.

The rearrangement links TRBV29-1 to TRBJ2-1; TRBD2 matches at 14 bases. The CDR3 runs to 15 residues. Losses at the gene ends were 8 bases for V and 8 bases for J; bases not matched to a gene: 11. Germline V gives CDR1 SQVTM, CDR2 ANQGSEA. CDR3 in amino acids: CSSSGTSGSLDEQFF. The CDR3 nucleotides are TGCAGCTCCTCCGGGACTAGCGGGAGTCTAGATGAGCAGTTCTTC.

The chain couples TRBV18 to TRBJ1-2; 8 positions agree with TRBD1. CDR3 size: 16 residues. Germline lookup yields CDR1 KGHSH and CDR2 LQKENI. V was clipped by 6 bases and J by 8 bases; unmatched bases: 17. As DNA, the CDR3 is TGTGCCAGCTCCCTACTCCAAGGACAGGGCAATGAGGGCTACACCTTC. This translates into CASSLLQGQGNEGYTF.

The rearrangement joins TRBV18 to TRBJ1-3; 7 bases are shared with TRBD1. V dropped 6 bases and J dropped 0; count of bases not matched to a gene: 5. The V gene's germline CDR1 is KGHSH and CDR2 LQKENI. The CDR3 is 15 residues long. CDR3 sequence: CASSRDSFSGNTIYF. Written as DNA, the CDR3 is TGTGCCAGCTCTCGGGACAGCTTCTCTGGAAACACCATATATTTT.

The chain combines TRBV11-1 with TRBJ1-1, with 9 positions matching TRBD1. The junction had 3 bases not matched to a gene; V was cut back by 6 bases and J by 4 bases. The CDR3 runs 13 residues. The germline CDR1 and CDR2 sequences are SGHAT and FQDESV (reference sequence). The CDR3 coding sequence is TGTGCCAGCAGTTCGGGACAGGGCACTGAAGCTTTCTTT. As protein: CASSSGQGTEAFF.

This clone was counted once. The V call is TRBV5-1, the J call TRBJ1-2; 7 positions agree with TRBD1. The CDR3 runs 14 residues. The ends lost 2 bases at V and 6 bases at J; junction bases unmatched: 7. CDR1 and CDR2 (germline): SGHRS, YFSETQ. CDR3 nucleotide sequence: TGCGCCAGCAGCTTTTCCGGGACAGCAAATGGCTACACCTTC. This translates into CASSFSGTANGYTF.

The chain uses TRBV4-3 and TRBJ2-2; D possibly uses TRBD1 or TRBD2 (5 bases each). V dropped 6 bases and J dropped 4 bases, with 15 bases sitting between them. The V gene's germline CDR1 is LGHNA and CDR2 YSLEER. This CDR3 is built from 15 residues. The chain's CDR3 is CASSPGQRFTGELFF. CDR3 bases: TGCGCCAGCAGTCCAGGGCAGCGGTTCACCGGGGAGCTGTTTTTT.

The CDR3 protein is CASSITGEDTQYF. The CDR3 nucleotides read TGTGCCAGCAGCATTACAGGGGAAGATACGCAGTATTTT. This chain links TRBV9 with TRBJ2-3; 7 bases match TRBD1. J was trimmed by 5 bases and V by 4 bases; bases with no gene match: 4. The CDR3 is 13 amino acids. Germline lookup yields CDR1 SGDLS and CDR2 YYNGEE.

V and J are TRBV15 and TRBJ2-1, with a weak D call TRBD2 (5 bases). Germline V lookup: CDR1 LNHNV, CDR2 YYDKDF (reference sequence). The CDR3 covers 14 residues. Trimming took off 0 bases at V and 7 bases at J, with 10 bases between the two ends. The CDR3 DNA reads TGTGCCACCAGCAGAGATTGGGAGACAAATGAGCAGTTCTTC. This gives the protein CATSRDWETNEQFF.